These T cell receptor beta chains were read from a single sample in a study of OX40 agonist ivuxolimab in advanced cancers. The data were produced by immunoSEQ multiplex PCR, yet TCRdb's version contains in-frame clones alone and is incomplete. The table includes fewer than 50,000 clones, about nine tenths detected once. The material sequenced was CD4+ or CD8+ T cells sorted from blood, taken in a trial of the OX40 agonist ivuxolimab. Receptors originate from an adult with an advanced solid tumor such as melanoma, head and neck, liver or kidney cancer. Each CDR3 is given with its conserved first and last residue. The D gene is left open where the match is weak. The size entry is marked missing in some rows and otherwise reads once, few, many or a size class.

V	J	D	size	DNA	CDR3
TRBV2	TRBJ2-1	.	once	TGTGCCAGCAGTGGTCGGGACGGTCCCAACAATGAGCAGTTCTTC	CASSGRDGPNNEQFF
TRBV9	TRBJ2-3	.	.	TGTGCCAGCAGCGAGACCGATACGCAGTATTTT	CASSETDTQYF
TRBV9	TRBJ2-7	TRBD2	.	TGTGCCAGCAGCGTAGCCGGGACTAGCGGGGATTACGAGCAGTACTTC	CASSVAGTSGDYEQYF
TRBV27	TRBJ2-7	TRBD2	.	TGTGCCAGCAGTTTATCGGCGGGAGGGCCCTACGAGCAGTACTTC	CASSLSAGGPYEQYF
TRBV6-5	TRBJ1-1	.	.	TGTGCCAGCAGTCTCTTCGCCGCTGAAGCTTTCTTT	CASSLFAAEAFF
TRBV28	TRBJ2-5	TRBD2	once	TGTGCCAGCATGGGGATCGGGACTAGCGGGAGGCAGACCCAGTACTTC	CASMGIGTSGRQTQYF
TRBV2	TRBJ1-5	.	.	TGTGCCAGCCGGGGGATATCAAGCAATCAGCCCCAGCATTTT	CASRGISSNQPQHF
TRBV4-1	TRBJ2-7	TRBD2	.	TGCGCCAGCAGCCAAGATGTGGCTAGCGGAACGTTCTCCTACGAGCAGTACTTC	CASSQDVASGTFSYEQYF
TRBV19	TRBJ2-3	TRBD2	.	TGTGCCAGTAGTCTGGGTAGCGGGAGTACAGATACGCAGTATTTT	CASSLGSGSTDTQYF
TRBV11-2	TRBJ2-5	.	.	TGTGCCAGCAGCCTAAATACAGGAGGTGGAGAGACCCAGTACTTC	CASSLNTGGGETQYF
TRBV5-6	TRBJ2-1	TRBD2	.	TGTGCCAGCAGCACGGAAGGCGGGAGTTTCAATGAGCAGTTCTTC	CASSTEGGSFNEQFF
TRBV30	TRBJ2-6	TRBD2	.	TGTGCCTGGAGATTGGTAGCGGGACACTCTGGGGCCAACGTCCTGACTTTC	CAWRLVAGHSGANVLTF
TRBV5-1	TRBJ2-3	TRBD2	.	TGCGCCAGCAGCGAGGGACTAGCTAACACAGATACGCAGTATTTT	CASSEGLANTDTQYF
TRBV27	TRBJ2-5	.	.	TGTGCCAGCACCAGTCCAAGGATGGAGACCCAGTACTTC	CASTSPRMETQYF
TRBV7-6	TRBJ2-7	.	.	TGTGCCAGCAGCTTAGACTCCGAGCAGTACTTC	CASSLDSEQYF
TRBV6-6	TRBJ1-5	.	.	TGTGCCAGCAGTTATTCGGACGCTAGGGGCAATCAGCCCCAGCATTTT	CASSYSDARGNQPQHF
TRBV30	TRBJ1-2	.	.	TGTGCCTGGAGTTGGCAGCCGACGAACTATGGCTACACCTTC	CAWSWQPTNYGYTF
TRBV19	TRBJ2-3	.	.	TGTGCCAGTAGTCCCCCCAAGGGCCGGGAGTTTGCAGATACGCAGTATTTT	CASSPPKGREFADTQYF